The 8 T cell receptor beta chains below come from one sample, sequenced in a study of T-cell reconstitution after alpha-beta-depleted transplantation in children. Molecular barcoding with unique molecular identifiers was used for the TCRbeta library. TCRdb passed the PCR reads through MiXCR, listing each CDR3 protein once. The repertoire includes 4,000 to 5,000 distinct CDR3 sequences, roughly 21% of them detected once, and around half sits in the top ten. Source: PBMCs, mostly from graft donor cells, taken 180 days after TCRalphabeta/CD19-depleted stem cell transplant. These receptors were collected from a male patient aged 2-9 years who had a stem cell transplant for acute lymphoblastic leukemia, so the T cells may come from the graft donor.

This clonotype has ten or more counts. DNA for the CDR3: TGTGCCACCCACGGGAAGAACACCGGGGAGCTGTTTTTT. This encodes CATHGKNTGELFF. V and J are TRBV24-1 and TRBJ2-2; D may be TRBD2 (5 bases). CDR1 is KGHDR and CDR2 is SFDVKD in the germline V gene. The CDR3 length is 13 residues. V lost 9 bases and J lost 1, with 8 bases in between.

This clonotype was counted at least ten times. The chain recombines TRBV27 with TRBJ2-7, with D unresolved. CDR3 length: 16 amino acids. V lost 5 bases and J lost 3, with 20 bases in between. Germline V gives CDR1 MNHEY, CDR2 SMNVEV (reference sequence). CDR3 nucleotide sequence: TGTGCCAGCAGTCCTCCCCGTGGCCATATATTCTACGAGCAGTACTTC. It is translated as CASSPPRGHIFYEQYF.

The sample holds many counts of this clonotype. The chain recombines TRBV24-1 with TRBJ2-6; D is possibly TRBD1 (6 bases). This CDR3 is 15 amino acids long. V lost 3 bases to trimming and J lost 3 bases, with 8 bases between them. Germline CDR1 is KGHDR and CDR2 is SFDVKD. The CDR3 sequence: CATSDPRGGANVLTF. CDR3 in DNA: TGTGCCACCAGTGATCCCAGGGGTGGGGCCAACGTCCTGACTTTC.

The chain carries TRBV4-1 and TRBJ1-1; weak D call: TRBD1 (5 bases). CDR1 is MGHRA and CDR2 is YSYEKL in the germline V gene. V lost 0 bases, J lost 1 base, and 12 bases lay in between. This CDR3 region has 16 residues. CDR3 sequence: CASSQDPGLPNTEAFF. The CDR3 nucleotides read TGCGCCAGCAGCCAAGATCCGGGACTCCCGAACACTGAAGCTTTCTTT.

This clonotype was seen ten or more times. V and J are TRBV4-1 and TRBJ2-3; no firm D call. Germline assignment: CDR1 MGHRA and CDR2 YSYEKL. The CDR3 sequence is 14 residues long. V lost 1 base and J 7 bases, leaving 12 bases between the germline ends. The CDR3 nucleotides are TGCGCCAGCAGCCAAGGGGTCTGGCTAAATACGCAGTATTTT. This sequence encodes CASSQGVWLNTQYF.

This clonotype was found many times. The chain joins TRBV20-1 to TRBJ1-2; a possible D gene is TRBD1 (5 bases). V was pared by 6 bases and J by 0 bases, with 14 bases between. Germline CDR1 is DFQATT and CDR2 is SNEGSKA (reference sequence). The CDR3 is made up of 14 amino acids. The chain's CDR3 is CSAAPMGPNYGYTF. CDR3 nucleotide sequence: TGCAGTGCGGCTCCTATGGGACCTAACTATGGCTACACCTTC.

This clonotype was seen at least ten times. The gene calls are TRBV5-6 and TRBJ2-7; tentative D call: TRBD2 (7 bases). The CDR3 extends over 19 amino acids. Germline CDR1 reads SGHDT; CDR2 reads YYEEEE. Deletions cut 0 bases from V and 2 bases from J, with 24 bases between. The CDR3 DNA follows: TGTGCCAGCAGCTTGGCCCCGTTTGGGGGGGCAACCAGCCCCTACGAGCAGTACTTC. It codes for CASSLAPFGGATSPYEQYF.

This clonotype rates as medium-sized (0.01 to 0.1%). This chain links TRBV5-1 with TRBJ2-3, with no clear D. The V end was cut by 0 bases, the J end by 6 bases, with 5 bases between. This CDR3 has 12 residues. CDR1 and CDR2 (germline): SGHRS, YFSETQ. The CDR3 bases are TGCGCCAGCAGCTTGGAAGGGGATACGCAGTATTTT. Its translation is CASSLEGDTQYF.